This paragraph covers one TCR beta chain sequence. In the authors' methods: Researchers report that nucleated cell counts were estimated from reference gene primer amplification. Clones were read by immunoSEQ multiplex PCR, and TCRdb kept only the in-frame ones, dropping some. From that table come the V and J calls and clone size; the DNA was used to work out D and trimming. The table records 240,000 or so clones, around 86% of them present only once. Germline CDR1 MDHEN, CDR2 SYDVKM. The CDR3 is 13 amino acids. The ends were cut back, 7 bases at V and 11 bases at J, with 15 bases in the middle. This sample was included in a study of blood T cell repertoires in COVID-19. Turning to the study itself: Acute and convalescent COVID-19 specimens originated in the United States, Italy and Spain.

Self-reported history from a screening survey and questionnaire set each donor's cohort. Cohort 3 recovered donors had two negative PCRs, clearance, or symptom resolution. The sample consisted of PBMCs or T cells enriched from blood (not recorded which). This clonotype was obtained from a woman in her forties or fifties who had recovered from COVID-19. The chain links TRBV28 to TRBJ1-6; perhaps TRBD1 as D (5 bases). Here the CDR3 reads CASTLGAGAPLHF. As DNA, the CDR3 is TGTGCCAGCACCCTAGGGGCGGGGGCACCCCTCCACTTT.